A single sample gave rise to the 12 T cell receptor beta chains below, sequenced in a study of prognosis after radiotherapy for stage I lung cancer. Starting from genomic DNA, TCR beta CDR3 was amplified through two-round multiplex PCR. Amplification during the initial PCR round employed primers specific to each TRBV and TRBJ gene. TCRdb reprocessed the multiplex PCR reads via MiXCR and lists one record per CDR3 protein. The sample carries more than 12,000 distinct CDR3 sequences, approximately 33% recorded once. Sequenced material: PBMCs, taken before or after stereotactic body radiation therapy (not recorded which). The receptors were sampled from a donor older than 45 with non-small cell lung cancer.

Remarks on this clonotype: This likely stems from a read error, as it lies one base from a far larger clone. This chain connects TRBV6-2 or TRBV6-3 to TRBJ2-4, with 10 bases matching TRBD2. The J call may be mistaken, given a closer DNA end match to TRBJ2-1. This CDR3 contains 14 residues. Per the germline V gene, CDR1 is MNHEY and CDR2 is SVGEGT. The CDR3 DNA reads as TGTGCCAGCAGTTCTAGCGGGAGCCGGACTGGGCAGTTCTTC. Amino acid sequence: CASSSSGSRTGQFF.

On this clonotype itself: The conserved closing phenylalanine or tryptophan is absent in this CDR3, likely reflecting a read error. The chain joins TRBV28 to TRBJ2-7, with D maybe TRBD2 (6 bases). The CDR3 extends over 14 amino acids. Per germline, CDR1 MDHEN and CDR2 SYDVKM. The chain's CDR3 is CASCGAGVQYDQYL. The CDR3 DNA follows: TGTGCCAGCTGCGGAGCGGGCGTACAATACGATCAGTACTTA.

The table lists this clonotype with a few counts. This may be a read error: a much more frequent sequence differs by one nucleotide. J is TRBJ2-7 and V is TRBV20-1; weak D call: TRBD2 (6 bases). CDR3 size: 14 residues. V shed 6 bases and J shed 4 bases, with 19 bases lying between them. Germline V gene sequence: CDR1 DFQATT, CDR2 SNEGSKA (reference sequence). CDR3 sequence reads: CSAPIGLGLYEQYF. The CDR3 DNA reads TGCAGTGCCCCGATAGGACTGGGACTTTACGAGCAGTACTTC.

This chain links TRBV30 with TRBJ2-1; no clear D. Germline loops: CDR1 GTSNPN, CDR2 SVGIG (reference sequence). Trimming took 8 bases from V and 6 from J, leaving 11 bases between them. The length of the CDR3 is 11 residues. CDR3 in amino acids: CARTECNEQFF. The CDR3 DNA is TGTGCCCGGACGGAGTGCAATGAGCAGTTCTTC.

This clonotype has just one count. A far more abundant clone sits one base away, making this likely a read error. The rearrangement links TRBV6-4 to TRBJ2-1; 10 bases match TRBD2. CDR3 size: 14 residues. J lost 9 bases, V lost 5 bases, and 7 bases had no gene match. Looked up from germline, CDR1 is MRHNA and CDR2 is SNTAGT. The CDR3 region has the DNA TGTGCCAGCAGTTCTAGCGGGAGCCAGACTGAGCAGTTCTTC. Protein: CASSSSGSQTEQFF.

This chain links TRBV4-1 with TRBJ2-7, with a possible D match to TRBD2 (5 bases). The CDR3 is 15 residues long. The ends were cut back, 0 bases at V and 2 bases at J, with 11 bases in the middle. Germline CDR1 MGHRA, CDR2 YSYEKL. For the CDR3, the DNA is TGCGCCAGCAGCCAAGATCGGAGGCCGACCTACGAGCAGTACTTC. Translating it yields CASSQDRRPTYEQYF.

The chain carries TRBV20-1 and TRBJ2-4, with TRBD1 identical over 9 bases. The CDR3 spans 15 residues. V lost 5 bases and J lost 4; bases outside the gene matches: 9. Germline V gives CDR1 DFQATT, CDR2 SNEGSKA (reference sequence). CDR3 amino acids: CSAQRQGGSKNIQYF. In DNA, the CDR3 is TGCAGTGCTCAGAGACAGGGGGGATCTAAAAACATTCAGTACTTC.

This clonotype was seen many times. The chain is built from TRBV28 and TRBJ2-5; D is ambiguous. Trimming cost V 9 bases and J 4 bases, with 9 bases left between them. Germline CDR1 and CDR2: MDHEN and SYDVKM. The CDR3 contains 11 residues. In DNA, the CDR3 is TGTGCCAGTAGATACAGAGAGACCCAGTACTTC. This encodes CASRYRETQYF.

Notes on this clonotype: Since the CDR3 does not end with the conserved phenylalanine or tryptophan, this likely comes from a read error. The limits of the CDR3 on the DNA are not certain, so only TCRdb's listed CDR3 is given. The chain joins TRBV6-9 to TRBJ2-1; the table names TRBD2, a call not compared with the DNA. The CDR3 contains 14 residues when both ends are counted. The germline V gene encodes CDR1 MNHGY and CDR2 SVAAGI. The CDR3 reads CASSSSGSRTEKFL.

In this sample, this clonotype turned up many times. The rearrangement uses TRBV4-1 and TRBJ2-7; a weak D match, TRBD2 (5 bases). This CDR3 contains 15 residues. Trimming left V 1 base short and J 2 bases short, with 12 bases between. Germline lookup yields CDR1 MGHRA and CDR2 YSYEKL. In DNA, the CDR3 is TGCGCCAGCAGCCAAGGGAGGACGGCTACCTACGAGCAGTACTTC. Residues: CASSQGRTATYEQYF.

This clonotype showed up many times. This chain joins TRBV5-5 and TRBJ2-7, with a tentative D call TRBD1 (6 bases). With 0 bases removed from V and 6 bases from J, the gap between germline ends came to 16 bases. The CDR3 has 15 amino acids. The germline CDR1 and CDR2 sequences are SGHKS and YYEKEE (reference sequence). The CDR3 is CASSLDRVLPVEQYF. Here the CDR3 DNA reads TGTGCCAGCAGCTTGGACAGGGTTTTACCCGTCGAGCAGTACTTC.

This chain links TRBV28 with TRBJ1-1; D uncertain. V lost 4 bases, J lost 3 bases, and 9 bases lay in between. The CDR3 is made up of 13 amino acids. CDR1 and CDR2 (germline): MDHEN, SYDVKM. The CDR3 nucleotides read TGTGCCAGCAGTTCCATGCGGTACACTGAAGCTTTCTTT. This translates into CASSSMRYTEAFF.